This T cell receptor beta chain was recorded in a study of blood T cells in healthy people across ages. Findings and caveats of the study: More naive CD4+ cells and higher diversity were found in long-lived than in aged donors.

As regards this clonotype: The target antigen is unknown.

The CDR3 has 14 residues. V was trimmed by 3 bases and J by 3 bases, leaving 12 bases between them. Combining a sample-barcoded 5' primer with a J-beta primer mix, a second PCR ran for 7 to 11 cycles. MiXCR was run by TCRdb on the 5' RACE reads, yielding one entry per CDR3 protein. Altogether 950,000 to 1,200,000 distinct CDR3 sequences are present, around two fifths being singletons, with the ten largest covering roughly 13%. What was sequenced was blood. This receptor was obtained from a young man in good health. The chain recombines TRBV12-3 or TRBV12-4 with TRBJ2-7; D ambiguous. The CDR3 DNA reads TGTGCCAGCAGTTTTCAGCGCACCATCTACGAGCAGTACTTC. This encodes CASSFQRTIYEQYF.